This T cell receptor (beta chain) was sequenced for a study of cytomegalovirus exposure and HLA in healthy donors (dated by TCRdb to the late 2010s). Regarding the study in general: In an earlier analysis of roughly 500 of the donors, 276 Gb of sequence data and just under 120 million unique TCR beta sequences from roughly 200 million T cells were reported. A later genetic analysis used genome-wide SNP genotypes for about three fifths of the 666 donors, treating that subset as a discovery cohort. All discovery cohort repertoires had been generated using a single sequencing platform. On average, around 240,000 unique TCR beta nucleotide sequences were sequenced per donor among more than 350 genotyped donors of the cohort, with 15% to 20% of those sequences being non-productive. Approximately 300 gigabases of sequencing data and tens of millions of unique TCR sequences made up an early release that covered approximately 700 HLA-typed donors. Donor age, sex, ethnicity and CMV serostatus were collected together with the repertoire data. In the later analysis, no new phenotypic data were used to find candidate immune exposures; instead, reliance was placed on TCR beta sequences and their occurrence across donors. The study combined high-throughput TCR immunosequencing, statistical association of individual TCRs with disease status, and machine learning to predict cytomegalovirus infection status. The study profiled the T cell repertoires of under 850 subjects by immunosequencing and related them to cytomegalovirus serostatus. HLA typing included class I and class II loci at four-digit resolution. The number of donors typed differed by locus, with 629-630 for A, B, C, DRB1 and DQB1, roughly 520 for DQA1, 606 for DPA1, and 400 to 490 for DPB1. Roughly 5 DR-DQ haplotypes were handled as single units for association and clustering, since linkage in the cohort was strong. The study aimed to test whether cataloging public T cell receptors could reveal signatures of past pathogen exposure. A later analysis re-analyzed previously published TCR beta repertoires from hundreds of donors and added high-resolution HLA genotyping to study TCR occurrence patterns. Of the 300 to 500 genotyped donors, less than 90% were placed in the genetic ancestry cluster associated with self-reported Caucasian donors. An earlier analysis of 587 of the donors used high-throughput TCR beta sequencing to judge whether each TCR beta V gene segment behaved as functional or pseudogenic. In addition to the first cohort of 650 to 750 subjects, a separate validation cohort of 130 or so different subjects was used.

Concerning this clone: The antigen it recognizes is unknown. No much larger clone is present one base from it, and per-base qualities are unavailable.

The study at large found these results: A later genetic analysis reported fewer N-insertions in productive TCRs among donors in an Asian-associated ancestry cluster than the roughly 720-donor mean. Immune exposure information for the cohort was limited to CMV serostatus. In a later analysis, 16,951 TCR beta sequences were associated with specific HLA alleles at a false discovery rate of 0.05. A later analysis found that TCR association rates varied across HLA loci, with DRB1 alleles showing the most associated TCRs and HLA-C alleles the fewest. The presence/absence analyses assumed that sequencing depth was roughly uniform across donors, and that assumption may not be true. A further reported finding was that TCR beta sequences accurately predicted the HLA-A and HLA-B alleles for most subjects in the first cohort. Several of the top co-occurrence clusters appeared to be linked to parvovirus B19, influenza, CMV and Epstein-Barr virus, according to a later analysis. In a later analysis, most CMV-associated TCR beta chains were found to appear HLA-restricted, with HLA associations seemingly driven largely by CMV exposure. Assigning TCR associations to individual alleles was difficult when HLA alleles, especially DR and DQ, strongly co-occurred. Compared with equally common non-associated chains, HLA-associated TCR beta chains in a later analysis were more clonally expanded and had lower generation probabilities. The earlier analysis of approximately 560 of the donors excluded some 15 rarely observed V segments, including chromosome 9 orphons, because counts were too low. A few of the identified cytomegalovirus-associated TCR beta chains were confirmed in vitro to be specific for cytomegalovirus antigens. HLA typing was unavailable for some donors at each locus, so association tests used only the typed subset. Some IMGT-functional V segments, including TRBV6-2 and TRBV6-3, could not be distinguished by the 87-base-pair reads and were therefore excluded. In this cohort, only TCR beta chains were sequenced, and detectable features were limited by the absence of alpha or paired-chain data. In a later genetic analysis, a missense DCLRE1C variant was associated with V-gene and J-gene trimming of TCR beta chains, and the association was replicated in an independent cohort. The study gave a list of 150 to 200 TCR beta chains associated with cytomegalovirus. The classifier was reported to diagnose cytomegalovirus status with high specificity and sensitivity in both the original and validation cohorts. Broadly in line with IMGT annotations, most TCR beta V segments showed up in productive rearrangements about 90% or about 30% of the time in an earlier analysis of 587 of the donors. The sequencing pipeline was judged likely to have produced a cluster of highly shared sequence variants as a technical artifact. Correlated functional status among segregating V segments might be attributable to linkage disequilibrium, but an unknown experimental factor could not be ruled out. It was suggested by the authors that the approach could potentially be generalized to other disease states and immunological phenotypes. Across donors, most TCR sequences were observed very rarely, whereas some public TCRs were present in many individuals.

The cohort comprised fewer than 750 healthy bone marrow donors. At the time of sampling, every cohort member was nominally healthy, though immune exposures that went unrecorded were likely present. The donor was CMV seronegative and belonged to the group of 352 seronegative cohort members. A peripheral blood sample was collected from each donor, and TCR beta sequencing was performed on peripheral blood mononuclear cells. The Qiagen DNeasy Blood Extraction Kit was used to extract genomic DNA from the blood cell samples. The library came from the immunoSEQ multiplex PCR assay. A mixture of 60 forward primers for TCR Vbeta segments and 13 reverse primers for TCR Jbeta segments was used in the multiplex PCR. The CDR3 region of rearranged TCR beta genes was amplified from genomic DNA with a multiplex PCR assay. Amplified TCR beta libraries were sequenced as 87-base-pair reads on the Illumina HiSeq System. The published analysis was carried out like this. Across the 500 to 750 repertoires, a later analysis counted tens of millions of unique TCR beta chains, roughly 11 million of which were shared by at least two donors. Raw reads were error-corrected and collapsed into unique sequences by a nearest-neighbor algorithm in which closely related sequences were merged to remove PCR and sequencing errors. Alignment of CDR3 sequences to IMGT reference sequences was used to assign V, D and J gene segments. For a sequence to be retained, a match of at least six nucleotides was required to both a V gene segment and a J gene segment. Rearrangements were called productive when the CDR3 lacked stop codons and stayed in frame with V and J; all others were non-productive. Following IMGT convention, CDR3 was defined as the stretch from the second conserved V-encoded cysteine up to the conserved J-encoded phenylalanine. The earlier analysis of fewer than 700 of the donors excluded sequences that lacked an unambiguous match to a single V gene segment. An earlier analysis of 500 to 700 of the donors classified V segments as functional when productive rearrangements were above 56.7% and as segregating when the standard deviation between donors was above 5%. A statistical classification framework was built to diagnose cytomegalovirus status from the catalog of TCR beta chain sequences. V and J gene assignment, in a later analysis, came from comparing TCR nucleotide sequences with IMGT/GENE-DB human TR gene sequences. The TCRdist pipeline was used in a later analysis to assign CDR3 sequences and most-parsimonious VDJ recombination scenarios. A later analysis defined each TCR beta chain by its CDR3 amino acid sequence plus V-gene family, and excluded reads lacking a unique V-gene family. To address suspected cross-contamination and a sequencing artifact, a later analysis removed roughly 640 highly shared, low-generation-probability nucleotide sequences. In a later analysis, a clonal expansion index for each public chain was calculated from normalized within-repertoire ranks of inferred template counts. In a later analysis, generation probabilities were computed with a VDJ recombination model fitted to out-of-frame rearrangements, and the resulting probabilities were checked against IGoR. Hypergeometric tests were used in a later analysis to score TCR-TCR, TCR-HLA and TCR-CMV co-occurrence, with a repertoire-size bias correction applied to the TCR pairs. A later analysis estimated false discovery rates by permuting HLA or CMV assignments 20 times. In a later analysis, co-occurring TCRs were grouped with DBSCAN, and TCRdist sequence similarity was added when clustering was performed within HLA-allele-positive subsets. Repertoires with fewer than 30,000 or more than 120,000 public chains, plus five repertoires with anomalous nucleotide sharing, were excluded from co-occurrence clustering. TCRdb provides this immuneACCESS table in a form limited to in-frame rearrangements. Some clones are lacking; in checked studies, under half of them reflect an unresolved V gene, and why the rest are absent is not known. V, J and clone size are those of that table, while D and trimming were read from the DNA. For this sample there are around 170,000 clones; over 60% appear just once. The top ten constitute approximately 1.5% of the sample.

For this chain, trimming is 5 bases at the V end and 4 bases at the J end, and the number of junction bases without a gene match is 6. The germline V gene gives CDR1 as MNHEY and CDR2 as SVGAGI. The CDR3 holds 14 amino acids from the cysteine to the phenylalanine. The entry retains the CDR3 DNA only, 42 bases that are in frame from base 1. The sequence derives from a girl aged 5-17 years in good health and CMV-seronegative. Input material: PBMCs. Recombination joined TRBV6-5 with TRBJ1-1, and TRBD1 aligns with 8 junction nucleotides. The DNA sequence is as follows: TGTGCCAGCAGTGGGCAGACAGGGGTCACTGAAGCTTTCTTT. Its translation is CASSGQTGVTEAFF.